This record concerns one T cell receptor (beta chain) sequence. What it binds is unknown. The PCR used 60 Vbeta and 13 Jbeta primers. Some clones are missing from TCRdb's copy, which holds only in-frame ones; the method was immunoSEQ multiplex PCR. The data show 90,000 to 100,000 clones, with less than 85% seen just once and about 2% held by the top ten. This sample is part of a study of cytomegalovirus exposure and HLA in healthy donors. Notes on the study in general: Across HLA loci, a later analysis found differing TCR association rates, with DRB1 most and HLA-C fewest. High sensitivity and specificity were reportedly achieved when the classifier diagnosed cytomegalovirus status. In a later analysis, at a false discovery rate of 0.05, under 20,000 TCR beta sequences were associated with HLA alleles. While the bulk of TCR sequences proved rare, some public TCRs turned up in many donors.

This CDR3 spans 16 amino acids. The V end lost 0 bases, the J end lost 5 bases, and 15 bases lay between the germline ends. CDR1 and CDR2 from the germline V gene are LGHNA and YSLEER. This clonotype was obtained from a male donor in good health and CMV-seronegative. V usage is TRBV4-3 and J usage is TRBJ2-3; the D gene is possibly TRBD2 (6 bases). The sample was PBMCs. The CDR3 spells CASSQDWAGLGDTQYF. CDR3 sequence (DNA): TGCGCCAGCAGCCAAGATTGGGCGGGACTGGGAGATACGCAGTATTTT.